This entry lists 5 T cell receptor beta chains sequenced from one sample in a study of blood T cell repertoires in COVID-19. Repertoires were generated with immunoSEQ multiplex PCR, while TCRdb's copy carries only in-frame clones and drops some. The sample contains some 150,000 clones, approximately 80% of which appear only once. The sequenced material came from peripheral blood. These receptors were obtained from a human donor in a cohort sampled during active COVID-19.

Turning to this clone: This CDR3 is also generated by other DNA sequences in the sample. The chain uses TRBV27 and TRBJ1-1; 9 bases fit TRBD1. The V gene end was trimmed by 6 bases and the J gene end by 4 bases; junction bases not matched to a gene: 6. The germline CDR1 and CDR2 sequences are MNHEY and SMNVEV (reference sequence). The CDR3 is made up of 14 amino acids. CDR3 sequence: CASRRQGGSTEAFF. The CDR3 coding sequence is TGTGCCAGCAGGAGACAGGGGGGAAGCACTGAAGCTTTCTTT.

This clone appeared a single time. The gene calls are TRBV5-1 and TRBJ1-1; a weak D match, TRBD1 (6 bases). Germline V gene data show CDR1 as SGHRS and CDR2 as YFSETQ. The V end was cut by 0 bases, the J end by 3 bases, with 12 bases between. The CDR3 sequence is 15 residues long. The CDR3, as DNA: TGCGCCAGCAGCTTGGCAGGGGCGAGGCACACTGAAGCTTTCTTT. It yields the protein CASSLAGARHTEAFF.

This clone was seen once. The gene calls are TRBV5-1 and TRBJ2-1; 9 nucleotides agree with TRBD1. Germline V CDR1 and CDR2: SGHRS, YFSETQ. The CDR3 contains 16 residues. Unmatched junction bases numbered 13, after V lost 4 bases and J lost 8 bases. The CDR3 reads CASSTGTGTGLDEQFF. CDR3 coding DNA: TGCGCCAGCAGCACCGGGACAGGGACGGGTTTGGATGAGCAGTTCTTC.

This chain connects TRBV15 to TRBJ2-5, with a tentative D call TRBD1 (5 bases). The CDR3 is made up of 17 amino acids. CDR1 and CDR2 (germline): LNHNV, YYDKDF (reference sequence). The ends were cut back, 0 bases at V and 1 base at J, with 15 bases in the middle. The CDR3 is CATSRDYDVGPQETQYF. The DNA for the CDR3 is TGTGCCACCAGCAGAGACTATGATGTGGGGCCCCAAGAGACCCAGTACTTC. Together with reference TRBV15 and TRBJ2-5, the CDR3 gives the full variable domain: DAMVIQNPRYQVTQFGKPVTLSCSQTLNHNVMYWYQQKSSQAPKLLFHYYDKDFNNEADTPDNFQSRRPNTSFCFLDIRSPGLGDTAMYLCATSRDYDVGPQETQYFGPGTRLLVL.

This chain connects TRBV5-1 to TRBJ1-5, with TRBD1 as a possible D gene (6 bases). Germline CDR1 SGHRS, CDR2 YFSETQ. Between the trimmed V and J ends, which lost 4 bases and 2 bases, there was a span of 10 bases. The CDR3 totals 14 residues. The CDR3 region has the DNA TGCGCCAGCAGCCCATCAGGGGGCAATCAGCCCCAGCATTTT. Translating gives CASSPSGGNQPQHF.